This T cell receptor (beta chain) stems from a study of cytomegalovirus exposure and HLA in healthy donors. On the study more broadly: In a later analysis, the roughly 120 validation repertoires were reported to have used the same platform as the approximately 700 first-cohort repertoires.

Concerning this clone itself: Its antigen is still unknown.

Data came from immunoSEQ multiplex PCR; TCRdb stores just in-frame clones and leaves some out. The repertoire holds 250,000 to 350,000 clones, more than 75% seen once, with 0.92% in the top ten. The J segment lost 3 bases and the V segment lost 5 bases, leaving 6 bases of the junction unmatched. From germline, CDR1 is SGHNT and CDR2 YENEEA. This CDR3 region has 15 residues. Study findings and constraints: Three chains linked to CMV were shown in vitro to be specific for CMV antigens. Most TCR sequences proved rare, with some public TCRs found in many donors.

The sample consisted of PBMCs. The chain joins TRBV11-3 to TRBJ2-2; 7 bases agree with TRBD1. This clonotype originated in a woman aged 18 to 35 in good health and CMV-seronegative. CDR3 loop: CASSVTGVDTGELFF. The CDR3 DNA reads as TGTGCCAGCAGCGTCACAGGGGTGGACACCGGGGAGCTGTTTTTT.